The 5 T cell receptor beta chains in this list originate from one sample, sequenced in a study of beta chain features in type 1 diabetes. The sequenced template was cDNA made from the entire isolated RNA. The data were produced by immunoSEQ multiplex PCR, yet TCRdb's version contains in-frame clones alone and is incomplete. The data show roughly 400,000 clones, with roughly 13% seen just once and roughly 0.038% held by the top ten. The source material was naive CD4+ T cells from blood. The receptors stem from a man younger than 40 in good health.

J is TRBJ1-2 and V is TRBV9, with TRBD1 matching over 7 bases. The V gene's germline CDR1 is SGDLS and CDR2 YYNGEE. V shed 4 bases and J 4 bases; nucleotides not matched to a gene: 16. This CDR3 spans 17 amino acids. CDR3 DNA sequence: TGTGCCAGCAGCTCGCCCGAACAGGGGAAAAGGCGCTATGGCTACACCTTC. Its protein product is CASSSPEQGKRRYGYTF. Using reference TRBV9 and TRBJ1-2 for the parts outside the CDR3, the full variable domain is DSGVTQTPKHLITATGQRVTLRCSPRSGDLSVYWYQQSLDQGLQFLIQYYNGEERAKGNILERFSAQQFPDLHSELNLSSLELGDSALYFCASSSPEQGKRRYGYTFGSGTRLTVV.

This clone has more than one count but fewer than ten. The rearrangement joins TRBV11-2 to TRBJ2-1, with 8 bases fitting TRBD2. V gave up 0 bases and J gave up 4 bases; unmatched junction bases: 8. The CDR3 length is 17 residues. Germline loops: CDR1 SGHAT, CDR2 FQNNGV. CDR3 DNA: TGTGCCAGCAGCTTAGAGTATAGGCTAGCGGGTTACAATGAGCAGTTCTTC. Its protein product is CASSLEYRLAGYNEQFF. Drawing the rest from reference TRBV11-2 and TRBJ2-1, the complete variable domain is EAGVAQSPRYKIIEKRQSVAFWCNPISGHATLYWYQQILGQGPKLLIQFQNNGVVDDSQLPKDRFSAERLKGVDSTLKIQPAKLEDSAVYLCASSLEYRLAGYNEQFFGPGTRLTVL.

This clone was observed a handful of times. V is TRBV7-9 and J is TRBJ2-5; TRBD1 aligns across 9 bases. The CDR3 sequence is 11 residues long. Germline CDR1 is SEHNR and CDR2 is FQNEAQ (reference sequence). Germline trimming cut 1 base from V and 14 bases from J; bases unmatched to any gene: 2. CDR3 DNA: TGTGCCAGCAGCTTAGGGACAGGGGATTACTTC. Translating gives CASSLGTGDYF. Supplemented by reference TRBV7-9 and TRBJ2-5, the full variable domain reads DTGVSQNPRHKITKRGQNVTFRCDPISEHNRLYWYRQTLGQGPEFLTYFQNEAQLEKSRLLSDRFSAERPKGSFSTLEIQRTEQGDSAMYLCASSLGTGDYFGPGTRLLVL.

There are a few counts of this clone. This sequence joins TRBV9 and TRBJ2-1; 7 bases fit TRBD2. The V and J ends lost 0 bases and 0 bases, in that order; junction bases with no gene match: 6. CDR3 length: 17 residues. Germline V CDR1 and CDR2: SGDLS, YYNGEE. The CDR3, as DNA: TGTGCCAGCAGCGTAGGACCTAGCGGCGCCTCCTACAATGAGCAGTTCTTC. Its protein product is CASSVGPSGASYNEQFF.

This clone was found many times. The chain carries TRBV7-2 and TRBJ2-7; tentative D call: TRBD2 (6 bases). Trimming pared 0 bases from V and 5 bases from J, leaving 11 bases between. Germline lookup yields CDR1 SGHTA and CDR2 FQGNSA. The length of the CDR3 is 14 residues. CDR3 sequence: CASSLAYGSNEQYV. The CDR3 DNA follows: TGTGCCAGCAGCTTAGCCTACGGGAGTAACGAGCAGTACGTC.